This entry describes one TCR beta chain. This entry belongs to a study of blood T cell repertoires in COVID-19. The overall study: Samples taken during acute and convalescent COVID-19 were collected in the United States, Italy and Spain. Sources were T cells, B-cell-depleted T cells, or PBMCs; the material itself was cDNA or gDNA.

The CDR3 sequence is 15 residues long. J gave up 3 bases and V 5 bases, and 4 bases lay outside the gene matches. Germline lookup yields CDR1 LNHDA and CDR2 SQIVND (reference sequence). Per the original methods: Reference gene primer amplification yielded estimated nucleated cell counts. TCRdb's table, derived via immunoSEQ multiplex PCR, lists solely in-frame clones and lacks some. The V and J calls and the clone size are those of that table, but D and trimming were determined from the DNA. The sample shows 150,000 or so clones, roughly four fifths of them seen only once. The sequenced sample consisted of peripheral blood. This TCR derives from a human donor with acute or convalescent COVID-19. The donor label of this sample is uncertain. This chain uses TRBV19 with TRBJ1-2, with 12 nucleotides matching TRBD1. CDR3 amino acids: CASSPGQGADYGYTF. DNA for the CDR3: TGTGCCAGTAGTCCGGGACAGGGGGCAGACTATGGCTACACCTTC.